These 4 T cell receptor beta chains were all obtained from the same sample, sequenced in a study of blood T cell repertoires in COVID-19. Profiling relied on immunoSEQ multiplex PCR, and the TCRdb table lists in-frame clones only, not all of them. The table has roughly 330,000 clones, around 90% seen once. Source material: PBMCs or T cells enriched from blood (not recorded which). These receptors were obtained from a woman in her thirties who had recovered from COVID-19.

The chain is built from TRBV9 and TRBJ1-2; 7 nucleotides align to TRBD1. V shed 3 bases, J shed 4 bases, and the junction held 6 bases outside the gene matches. Germline values: CDR1 SGDLS, CDR2 YYNGEE. The CDR3 contains 14 residues. The CDR3, as DNA: TGTGCCAGCAGCGGACCCAGGGGGGCCTATGGCTACACCTTC. It translates to CASSGPRGAYGYTF. The whole variable domain, filled in from reference TRBV9 and TRBJ1-2, reads DSGVTQTPKHLITATGQRVTLRCSPRSGDLSVYWYQQSLDQGLQFLIQYYNGEERAKGNILERFSAQQFPDLHSELNLSSLELGDSALYFCASSGPRGAYGYTFGSGTRLTVV.

The chain uses TRBV5-5 and TRBJ1-6; D might be TRBD1 (5 bases). The V gene lost 0 bases and the J gene lost 10 bases, with 11 bases spanning the gap. Germline assignment: CDR1 SGHKS and CDR2 YYEKEE (reference sequence). CDR3 size: 14 residues. The CDR3 DNA sequence: TGTGCCAGCAGCTTGGCAGGGTCGGTGTCACCCCTCCACTTT. It encodes CASSLAGSVSPLHF. The variable domain in full, with the rest retrieved from reference TRBV5-5 and TRBJ1-6, is DAGVTQSPTHLIKTRGQQVTLRCSPISGHKSVSWYQQVLGQGPQFIFQYYEKEERGRGNFPDRFSARQFPNYSSELNVNALLLGDSALYLCASSLAGSVSPLHFGNGTRLTVT.

This chain joins TRBV6-1 and TRBJ1-6, with D hard to call. Germline values: CDR1 MNHNS, CDR2 SASEGT. Trimming shortened V by 1 base and J by 14 bases, and 12 bases separated the two germline ends. This CDR3 is built from 13 residues. The CDR3 loop is CASSEGVRTALHF. The CDR3 DNA follows: TGTGCCAGCAGTGAAGGGGTCCGAACAGCCCTCCACTTT.

The chain has TRBV19 and TRBJ2-3; TRBD2 is a possible D gene (5 bases). The germline V gene has CDR1 LNHDA and CDR2 SQIVND (reference sequence). The V and J ends lost 5 bases and 2 bases respectively, with 8 bases between them. This CDR3 is 13 amino acids long. The CDR3 coding sequence is TGTGCCAGTAGTGTTCGGGACACAGATACGCAGTATTTT. Protein: CASSVRDTDTQYF.